Listed below are T cell receptor beta chains from one sample, sequenced in a study of PD-L1 blockade in urothelial cancer. The table came from immunoSEQ multiplex PCR; TCRdb's copy has only in-frame clones and leaves some out. The sample carries tens of thousands of clones, more than 65% recorded once. This material consisted of PBMCs, taken around atezolizumab (anti-PD-L1) treatment. These TCRs come from a man between 65 and 85 years old with urothelial cancer. The CDR3 runs from the conserved cysteine through the conserved F or W. Fields, in order: clone size, D gene, J gene, V gene, CDR3 protein, CDR3 DNA. A D gene is named only where the DNA matches it firmly. Size is omitted from some rows. Given values are once, few, many or a class for expanded clones.

clone size: .; D gene: TRBD2; J gene: TRBJ2-1; V gene: TRBV27; CDR3 protein: CASSLSGGEYNEQFF; CDR3 DNA: TGTGCCAGCAGTTTATCGGGAGGGGAATACAATGAGCAGTTCTTC
clone size: .; D gene: TRBD1; J gene: TRBJ1-3; V gene: TRBV6-1; CDR3 protein: CASSEIETGSGNTIYF; CDR3 DNA: TGTGCCAGCAGTGAAATCGAGACAGGGAGTGGAAACACCATATATTTT
clone size: few; D gene: .; J gene: TRBJ2-5; V gene: TRBV9; CDR3 protein: CASSVDQARETQYF; CDR3 DNA: TGTGCCAGCAGCGTAGACCAGGCTCGCGAGACCCAGTACTTC
clone size: .; D gene: .; J gene: TRBJ2-7; V gene: TRBV2; CDR3 protein: CASSERGDEQYF; CDR3 DNA: TGTGCCAGCAGTGAGCGGGGTGACGAGCAGTACTTC
clone size: .; D gene: .; J gene: TRBJ2-2; V gene: TRBV7-3; CDR3 protein: CASSPFQGTGELFF; CDR3 DNA: TGTGCCAGCAGCCCCTTTCAGGGGACCGGGGAGCTGTTTTTT
clone size: .; D gene: .; J gene: TRBJ1-5; V gene: TRBV10-2; CDR3 protein: CASRQGSGNQPQHF; CDR3 DNA: TGCGCCAGCAGGCAGGGATCGGGCAATCAGCCCCAGCATTTT
clone size: once; D gene: TRBD1; J gene: TRBJ1-2; V gene: TRBV5-1; CDR3 protein: CASTVGQGGNYGYTF; CDR3 DNA: TGCGCCAGCACTGTCGGACAGGGAGGCAACTATGGCTACACCTTC
clone size: .; D gene: .; J gene: TRBJ2-7; V gene: TRBV19; CDR3 protein: CASSIGETGAYEQYF; CDR3 DNA: TGTGCCAGTAGTATAGGTGAGACAGGAGCATACGAGCAGTACTTC
clone size: .; D gene: .; J gene: TRBJ1-2; V gene: TRBV28; CDR3 protein: CASSGTKSGYTF; CDR3 DNA: TGTGCCAGCAGCGGGACTAAGAGTGGCTACACCTTC
clone size: .; D gene: TRBD1; J gene: TRBJ1-3; V gene: TRBV30; CDR3 protein: CACTGTGGSFFSGNTIYF; CDR3 DNA: TGTGCCTGTACCGGGACAGGGGGCTCATTTTTCTCTGGAAACACCATATATTTT
clone size: .; D gene: .; J gene: TRBJ2-1; V gene: TRBV10-2; CDR3 protein: CASSSGSSYNEQFF; CDR3 DNA: TGCGCCAGCAGTAGCGGAAGCTCCTACAATGAGCAGTTCTTC
clone size: .; D gene: .; J gene: TRBJ2-5; V gene: TRBV30; CDR3 protein: CAWSRGRETQYF; CDR3 DNA: TGTGCCTGGAGTAGGGGGAGAGAGACCCAGTACTTC
clone size: .; D gene: TRBD2; J gene: TRBJ2-7; V gene: TRBV9; CDR3 protein: CASNAFLREAYEQYF; CDR3 DNA: TGTGCCAGCAACGCCTTCTTACGGGAGGCCTACGAGCAGTACTTC
clone size: .; D gene: TRBD2; J gene: TRBJ2-2; V gene: TRBV5-4; CDR3 protein: CASSPGLAGGTNTGELFF; CDR3 DNA: TGTGCCAGCAGCCCGGGACTAGCGGGAGGGACGAACACCGGGGAGCTGTTTTTT
clone size: .; D gene: .; J gene: TRBJ2-7; V gene: TRBV2; CDR3 protein: CASKGESESYEQYF; CDR3 DNA: TGTGCCAGCAAGGGGGAAAGCGAGTCCTACGAGCAGTACTTC
clone size: .; D gene: .; J gene: TRBJ1-3; V gene: TRBV28; CDR3 protein: CASGGETEVLGNTIYF; CDR3 DNA: TGTGCCAGCGGTGGTGAGACAGAGGTACTTGGAAACACCATATATTTT
clone size: .; D gene: TRBD1; J gene: TRBJ2-6; V gene: TRBV10-3; CDR3 protein: CAIRAGQGAIGANVLTF; CDR3 DNA: TGTGCCATCAGAGCGGGACAGGGGGCGATTGGGGCCAACGTCCTGACTTTC